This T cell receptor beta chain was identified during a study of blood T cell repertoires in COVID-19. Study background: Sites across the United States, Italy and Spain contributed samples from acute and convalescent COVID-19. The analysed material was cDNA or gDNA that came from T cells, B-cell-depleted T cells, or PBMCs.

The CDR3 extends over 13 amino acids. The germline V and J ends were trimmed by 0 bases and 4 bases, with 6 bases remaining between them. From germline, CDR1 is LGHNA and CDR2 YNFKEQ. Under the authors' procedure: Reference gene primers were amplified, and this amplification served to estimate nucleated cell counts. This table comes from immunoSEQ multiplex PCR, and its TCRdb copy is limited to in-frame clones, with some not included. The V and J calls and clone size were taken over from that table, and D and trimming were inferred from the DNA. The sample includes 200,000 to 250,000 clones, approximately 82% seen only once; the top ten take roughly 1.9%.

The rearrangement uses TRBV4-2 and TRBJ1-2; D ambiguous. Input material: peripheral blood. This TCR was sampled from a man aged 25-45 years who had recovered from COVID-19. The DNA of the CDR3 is TGTGCCAGCAGCCAAGATGTCAGCTATGGCTACACCTTC. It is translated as CASSQDVSYGYTF.